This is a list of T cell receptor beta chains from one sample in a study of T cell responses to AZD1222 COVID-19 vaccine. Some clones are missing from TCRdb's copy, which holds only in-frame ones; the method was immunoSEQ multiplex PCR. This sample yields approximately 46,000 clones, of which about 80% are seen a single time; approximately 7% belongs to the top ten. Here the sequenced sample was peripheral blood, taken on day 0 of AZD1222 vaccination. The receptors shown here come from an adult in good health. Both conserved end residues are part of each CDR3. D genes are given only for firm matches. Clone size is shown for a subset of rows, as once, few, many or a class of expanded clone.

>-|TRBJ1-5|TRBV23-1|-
CASSFTGISAFYSNQPQHF
TGCGCCAGCAGTTTCACAGGGATCTCCGCTTTCTATAGCAATCAGCCCCAGCATTTT
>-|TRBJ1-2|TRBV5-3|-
CARSFWVKNYGYTF
TGTGCCAGAAGCTTCTGGGTAAAGAACTATGGCTACACCTTC
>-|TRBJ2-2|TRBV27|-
CASSSTRANTGELFF
TGTGCCAGCAGTTCGACTAGAGCTAACACCGGGGAGCTGTTTTTT
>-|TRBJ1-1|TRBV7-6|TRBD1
CASSLGTGAVGTEAFF
TGTGCCAGCAGCTTAGGGACAGGGGCGGTAGGGACTGAAGCTTTCTTT
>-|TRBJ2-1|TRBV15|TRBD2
CATSRDLAGGGEQFF
TGTGCCACCAGCAGAGATCTAGCGGGAGGCGGTGAGCAGTTCTTC
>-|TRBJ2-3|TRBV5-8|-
CASSMGQGTDTQYF
TGTGCCAGCAGCATGGGTCAGGGCACAGATACGCAGTATTTT
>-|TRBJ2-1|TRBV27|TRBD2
CASSLSVSGSGSINEQFF
TGTGCCAGCAGTTTATCGGTGTCCGGTAGCGGGAGTATAAATGAGCAGTTCTTC
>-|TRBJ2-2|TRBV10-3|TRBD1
CAISGVTGQTGELFF
TGTGCCATCAGTGGGGTGACAGGGCAAACCGGGGAGCTGTTTTTT
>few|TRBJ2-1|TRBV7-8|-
CASSFLEGLNEQFF
TGTGCCAGCAGCTTTCTCGAGGGCTTGAATGAGCAGTTCTTC
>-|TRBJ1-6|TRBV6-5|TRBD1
CASSWDSSPPLHF
TGTGCCAGCAGTTGGGACAGTTCGCCACCCCTCCACTTT
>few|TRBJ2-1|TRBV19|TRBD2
CASTHRPGRGAPHEQFF
TGTGCCAGTACCCACCGGCCGGGGCGGGGGGCCCCCCATGAGCAGTTCTTC
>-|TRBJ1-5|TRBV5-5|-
CASSLFGSRQPQHF
TGTGCCAGCAGCTTGTTTGGGTCTCGGCAGCCCCAGCATTTT
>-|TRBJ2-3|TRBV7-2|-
CASSFLRDTQYF
TGTGCCAGCAGCTTTCTCCGAGATACGCAGTATTTT
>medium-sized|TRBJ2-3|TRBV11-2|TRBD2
CASSLASGRKTDTQYF
TGTGCCAGCAGCCTGGCCAGCGGGAGGAAAACAGATACGCAGTATTTT
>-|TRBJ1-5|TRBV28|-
CASSLPPGWDQPQHF
TGTGCCAGCAGTTTACCCCCGGGCTGGGATCAGCCCCAGCATTTT
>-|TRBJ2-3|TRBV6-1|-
CASSGAVVRVFSDTQYF
TGTGCCAGCAGTGGAGCCGTGGTGCGAGTATTCTCAGATACGCAGTATTTT
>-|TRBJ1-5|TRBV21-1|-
CASSTLTELSNQPQHF
TGTGCCAGCAGCACCCTGACAGAGCTTAGCAATCAGCCCCAGCATTTT
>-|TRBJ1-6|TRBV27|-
CASSEGHTSPLHF
TGTGCCAGCAGTGAGGGACACACTTCACCCCTCCACTTT
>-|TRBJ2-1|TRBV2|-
CASSELGNEQFF
TGTGCCAGCAGTGAATTGGGTAATGAGCAGTTCTTC
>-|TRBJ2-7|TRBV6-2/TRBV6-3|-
CASSYLQHYEQYF
TGTGCCAGCAGTTACTTACAGCACTACGAGCAGTACTTC
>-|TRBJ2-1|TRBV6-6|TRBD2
CASSAGTSGRALSSYNEQFF
TGTGCCAGCAGCGCTGGGACTAGCGGGAGGGCCCTTAGCTCCTACAATGAGCAGTTCTTC
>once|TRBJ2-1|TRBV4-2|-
CASSQAGPANEQFF
TGTGCCAGCAGCCAAGCGGGGCCAGCCAATGAGCAGTTCTTC
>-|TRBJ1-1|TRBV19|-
CASSIAGPEAFF
TGTGCCAGTAGTATAGCAGGGCCTGAAGCTTTCTTT
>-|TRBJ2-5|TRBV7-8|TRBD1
CASSPDRGETQYF
TGTGCCAGCAGCCCCGACAGGGGAGAGACCCAGTACTTC
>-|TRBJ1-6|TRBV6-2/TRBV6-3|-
CASSYPPTAYNSPLHF
TGTGCCAGCAGTTACCCGCCGACAGCCTATAATTCACCCCTCCACTTT
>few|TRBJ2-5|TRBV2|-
CASKGAPGVVQETQYF
TGTGCCAGCAAAGGGGCCCCAGGGGTGGTACAAGAGACCCAGTACTTC
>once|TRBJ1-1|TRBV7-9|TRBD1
CATRDRTNTEAFF
TGTGCCACCCGGGACAGGACGAACACTGAAGCTTTCTTT
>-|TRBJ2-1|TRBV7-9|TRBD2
CASTQRDVEQFF
TGTGCCAGCACCCAGCGGGATGTTGAGCAGTTCTTC
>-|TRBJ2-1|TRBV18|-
CASSPPLRGSGNEQFF
TGTGCCAGCTCACCCCCCCTTAGGGGCTCTGGGAATGAGCAGTTCTTC
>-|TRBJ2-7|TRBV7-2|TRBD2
CASSLAGGSSYEQYF
TGTGCCAGCAGCTTAGCGGGCGGGAGCTCCTACGAGCAGTACTTC
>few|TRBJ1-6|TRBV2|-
CASSFMTDLLHF
TGTGCCAGCAGTTTCATGACAGACTTGCTCCACTTT
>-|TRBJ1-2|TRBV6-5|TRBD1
CASRKDRGQQGYTF
TGTGCCAGCAGGAAGGACAGGGGGCAGCAAGGCTACACCTTC
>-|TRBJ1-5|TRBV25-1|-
CASSDPQGDQPQHF
TGTGCCAGCAGTGACCCGCAGGGTGATCAGCCCCAGCATTTT
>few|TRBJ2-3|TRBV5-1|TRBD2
CASSYKRGGTDTQYF
TGCGCCAGCAGCTATAAGCGGGGGGGCACAGATACGCAGTATTTT
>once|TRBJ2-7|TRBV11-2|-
CASSGQGNEQYF
TGTGCCAGCAGCGGTCAGGGGAACGAGCAGTACTTC
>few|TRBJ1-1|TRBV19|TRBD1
CASSEDRAGRLNTEAFF
TGTGCCAGTAGTGAAGACAGGGCAGGACGTCTGAACACTGAAGCTTTCTTT
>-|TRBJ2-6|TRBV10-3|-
CAISESQNPGIGANVLTF
TGTGCCATCAGTGAGAGTCAAAACCCCGGGATCGGGGCCAACGTCCTGACTTTC
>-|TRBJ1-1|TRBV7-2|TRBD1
CASSLAVGQGNTEAFF
TGTGCCAGCAGCTTAGCCGTGGGACAGGGAAACACTGAAGCTTTCTTT
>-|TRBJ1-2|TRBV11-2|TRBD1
CASSLGGTAVNYGYTF
TGTGCCAGCAGCTTGGGGGGGACAGCCGTTAACTATGGCTACACCTTC
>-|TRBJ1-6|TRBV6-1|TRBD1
CASTGQGASNSPLHF
TGTGCCAGCACCGGACAGGGCGCTTCTAATTCACCCCTCCACTTT
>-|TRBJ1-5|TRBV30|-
CAWSGRNNQPQHF
TGTGCCTGGAGTGGACGGAACAATCAGCCCCAGCATTTT
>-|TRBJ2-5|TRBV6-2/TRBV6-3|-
CASSRVRTGEAETQYF
TGTGCCAGCAGTCGAGTCCGGACGGGGGAGGCTGAGACCCAGTACTTC
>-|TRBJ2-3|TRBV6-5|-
CASSTGTGSTDTQYF
TGTGCCAGCAGTACAGGGACGGGTAGCACAGATACGCAGTATTTT
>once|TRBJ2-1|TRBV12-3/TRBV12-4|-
CASSLGRYNEQFF
TGTGCCAGCAGTTTGGGACGGTACAATGAGCAGTTCTTC